This passage covers 4 T cell receptor beta chains from one sample sequenced in a study of cytomegalovirus exposure and HLA in healthy donors. It was with 60 Vbeta and 13 Jbeta primers that the PCR ran. The method was immunoSEQ multiplex PCR; TCRdb's version includes in-frame clones alone and lacks a portion of them. The data show fewer than 140,000 clones, around 71% seen once. The sequenced sample was PBMCs. The source of these receptors is a boy aged 10-17 years in good health and CMV-seronegative.

The chain carries TRBV7-2 and TRBJ1-5; D is perhaps TRBD1 (5 bases). V was clipped by 5 bases and J by 3 bases, with 20 bases between them. Germline CDR1 is SGHTA and CDR2 is FQGNSA. CDR3 length: 17 residues. The CDR3 loop reads CASSLRLGQRYNQPQHF. The CDR3 bases are TGTGCCAGCAGCCTCCGCCTGGGGCAGCGTTACAATCAGCCCCAGCATTTT.

The rearrangement joins TRBV6-6 to TRBJ2-7; 10 positions agree with TRBD2. Germline V gene sequence: CDR1 MNHNY, CDR2 SVGAGI (reference sequence). V was pared by 0 bases and J by 9 bases, with 5 bases of the junction left unmatched. The CDR3 runs 14 residues. The CDR3, as DNA: TGTGCCAGCAGTTACTCGCTAGCGGGAGTGGTGCAGTACTTC. This encodes CASSYSLAGVVQYF.

The rearrangement links TRBV5-1 to TRBJ1-2; D might be TRBD1 (6 bases). Germline-derived CDR1 and CDR2 are SGHRS and YFSETQ. The germline V and J ends were trimmed by 5 bases and 0 bases, with 14 bases remaining between them. This CDR3 comprises 15 residues. This CDR3 is CASRTQGSSNYGYTF. The CDR3 nucleotides read TGCGCCAGCAGAACACAGGGCAGCTCTAACTATGGCTACACCTTC. The full variable domain, completed using reference TRBV5-1 and TRBJ1-2, is KAGVTQTPRYLIKTRGQQVTLSCSPISGHRSVSWYQQTPGQGLQFLFEYFSETQRNKGNFPGRFSGRQFSNSRSEMNVSTLELGDSALYLCASRTQGSSNYGYTFGSGTRLTVV.

Only a few counts were recorded for this clone. This chain connects TRBV6-1 to TRBJ2-1; the match to TRBD2 covers 13 bases. The length of the CDR3 is 15 residues. Germline V gene data show CDR1 as MNHNS and CDR2 as SASEGT. V was clipped by 8 bases and J by 8 bases; unmatched bases: 9. The CDR3, as DNA: TGTGCCAGCTACCAGGGACTAGCGGGGCGGCATGAGCAGTTCTTC. This translates into CASYQGLAGRHEQFF.